This T cell receptor (beta chain) stems from a study of T cells in Graves' hyperthyroidism and ophthalmopathy (dated by TCRdb to the late 2010s). In the study overall: Peripheral blood samples were taken at the time of initial diagnosis, prior to any treatment. TCR V-J signatures able to tell the groups apart were searched for in a discovery cohort of 90 to 100 patients, of whom roughly 42 had Graves' ophthalmopathy and roughly 58 had stable Graves' hyperthyroidism. Whether ophthalmopathy could be predicted prospectively was tested in an independent validation cohort made up of some 20 hyperthyroidism patients plus 17 patients who later progressed to ophthalmopathy. The approximately 98 discovery patients were randomly divided into training and test sets at a 7:3 ratio. The study also compared thyroid tissue and blood T-cell repertoires from about 6 Graves' hyperthyroidism patients. Once sampling was done, hyperthyroidism patients were given methimazole at a starting dose of 30 mg daily, whereas ophthalmopathy patients were given high-dose intravenous methylprednisolone. The paper describes TCR Vbeta CDR3 sequencing of roughly 130 peripheral blood samples, made up of some 42 ophthalmopathy patients, around 78 hyperthyroidism patients and some 17 progressor patients.

The investigation overall reported the following: Sample size was not statistically predetermined, and investigators were not blinded to group allocation. A 13 V-J signature model separated ophthalmopathy from stable hyperthyroidism, with around 91% sensitivity and approximately 81% specificity in cross-validation and 80%/75% in testing. Most expanded thyroid clonotypes (frequency above 0.001) were also found in blood, which suggests that blood repertoires may mirror thyroid immune responses. During validation, the model predicted progression to ophthalmopathy a median of approximately six months ahead of onset, with 60% to 71% sensitivity and about 72% specificity.

The TCR beta CDR3 regions were amplified from the RNA transcripts. A first-round RT-PCR of the TCR CDR3 used the HTBI primer set with the Qiagen OneStep RT-PCR kit. A second multiplex PCR round built the libraries, followed by size selection and purification. The libraries were sequenced on an Illumina HiSeq2000 using paired-end 100 bp reads. On the study's bioinformatics: SOAPnuke was used to process the raw data, with reads discarded if the reads contained adapters or uncalled bases, had a mean Phred below 15, or lacked an exact constant-primer or identifier match. COPE v1.2.5 was used to merge high-quality paired reads, and clonotypes were defined as unique nucleotide sequences. MiTCR v1.1 was used to align the clonotypes against IMGT TRBV, TRBD and TRBJ reference segments. Analysis was restricted to V-J combinations with a frequency above 0.0001, which covered about 99% of repertoires. A TCS score was defined as the ratio of F50 (clonal expansion) to E x V (chaos), with BLOSUM62-based TCRdist applied between CDR3 peptides within each V-J. Welch's t-statistics and random forest reduced 500 to 550 V-J features to 10 to 15, which were used in a naive Bayes classifier (R e1071). The public reads were quality trimmed at Q25 with fastp and then assembled into clones with MiXCR by TCRdb, keeping productive beta chains. Each entry is one CDR3 protein sequence, shown with its most common DNA and genes. The V and J calls reflect TCRdb's pipeline rather than the authors' work. The sample table lists 700,000 or so distinct CDR3 sequences, about 14% of them with a count of one. The ten largest clones represent around 12% of the sample.

Ophthalmopathy patients had moderately to severely active disease, with a Clinical Activity Score of 3 or more, a NOSPECS grade of 4 or more, and a disease duration of less than 3 months. Exclusion was applied to patients with uncontrolled infections, other autoimmune diseases, pregnancy or lactation. Clinical symptoms, serum thyroxine and TRAb, thyroid ultrasound, and orbital computed tomography formed the basis for the diagnoses. PBMCs were isolated from 7.5 to 10 ml of fresh peripheral blood by Ficoll-Paque density gradient centrifugation. Total RNA was extracted using Trizol reagent, and RNA quality was assessed on an Agilent 2100 Bioanalyzer. A distance of 25 bases separates the germline ends of V and J, which lose 4 bases and 8 bases respectively. From the cysteine through the phenylalanine, the CDR3 covers 16 amino acids. The CDR3 DNA has 48 bases and is translated from base 1. Via the germline V gene, CDR1 is SGHRS and CDR2 YFSETQ.

Note on this clonotype: This receptor's antigen is unknown. No per-base quality is available; no much larger clone lies one base away.

Sequences were obtained from blood. This clonotype was sampled from a woman between 50 and 59 years old with Graves' ophthalmopathy. The rearrangement joined TRBV5-1 to TRBJ2-7; the D segment could be TRBD2, given 6 matching bases. This receptor carries the CDR3 CASSPGGSGLLGKQYF. The nucleotides read TGCGCCAGCAGCCCGGGTGGAAGCGGACTACTTGGAAAGCAGTACTTC.